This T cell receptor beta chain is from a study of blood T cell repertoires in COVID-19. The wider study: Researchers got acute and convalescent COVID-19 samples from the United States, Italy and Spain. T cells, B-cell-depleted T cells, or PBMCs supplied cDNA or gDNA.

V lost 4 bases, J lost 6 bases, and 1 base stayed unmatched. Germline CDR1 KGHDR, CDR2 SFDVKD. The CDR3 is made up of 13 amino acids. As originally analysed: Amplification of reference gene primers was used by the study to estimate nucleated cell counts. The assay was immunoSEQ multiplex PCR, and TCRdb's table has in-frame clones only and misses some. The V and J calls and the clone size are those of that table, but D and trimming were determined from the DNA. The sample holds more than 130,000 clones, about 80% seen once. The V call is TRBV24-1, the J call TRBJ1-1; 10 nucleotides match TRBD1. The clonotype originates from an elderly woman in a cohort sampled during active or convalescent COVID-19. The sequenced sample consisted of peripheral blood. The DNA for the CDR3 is TGTGCCACCAGTGACGGACAGGGGGCTGAAGCTTTCTTT. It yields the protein CATSDGQGAEAFF.